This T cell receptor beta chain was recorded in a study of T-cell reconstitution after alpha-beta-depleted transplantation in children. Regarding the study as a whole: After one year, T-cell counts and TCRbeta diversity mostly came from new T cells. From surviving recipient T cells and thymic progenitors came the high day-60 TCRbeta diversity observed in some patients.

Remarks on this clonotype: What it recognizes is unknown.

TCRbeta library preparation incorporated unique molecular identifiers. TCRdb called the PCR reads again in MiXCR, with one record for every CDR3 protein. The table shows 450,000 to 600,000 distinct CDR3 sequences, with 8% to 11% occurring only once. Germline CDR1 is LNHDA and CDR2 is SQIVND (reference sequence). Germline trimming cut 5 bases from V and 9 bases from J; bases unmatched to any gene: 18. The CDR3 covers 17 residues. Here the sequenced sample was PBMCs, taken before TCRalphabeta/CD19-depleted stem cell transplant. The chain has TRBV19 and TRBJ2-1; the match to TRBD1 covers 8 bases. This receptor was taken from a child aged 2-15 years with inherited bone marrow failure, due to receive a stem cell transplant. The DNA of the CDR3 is TGTGCCAGTAGTCGACAGGGGAGTCCTACCGTCGAATCTGAGCAGTTCTTC. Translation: CASSRQGSPTVESEQFF. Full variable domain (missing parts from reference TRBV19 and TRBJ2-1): DGGITQSPKYLFRKEGQNVTLSCEQNLNHDAMYWYRQDPGQGLRLIYYSQIVNDFQKGDIAEGYSVSREKKESFPLTVTSAQKNPTAFYLCASSRQGSPTVESEQFFGPGTRLTVL.